These 18 T cell receptor beta chains were all obtained from the same sample, sequenced in a study of OX40 agonist ivuxolimab in advanced cancers. Libraries were built with the immunoSEQ multiplex PCR assay. TCRdb's version of the immuneACCESS table is confined to in-frame rearrangements and falls short of the full clone set. An unresolved V gene accounts for under half of the shortfall where checked; the remainder is of unknown origin. This sample is represented by some 35,000 clones; about four fifths of them were singletons. The top ten constitute approximately 18% of the sample. This specimen consisted of CD4+ or CD8+ T cells sorted from blood, obtained in a trial of the OX40 agonist ivuxolimab. The receptors were sampled from an adult with an advanced solid tumor such as melanoma, head and neck, liver or kidney cancer.

V usage is TRBV5-4 and J usage is TRBJ2-1; 8 bases map to TRBD2. The CDR3 is 16 residues long. V lost 1 base and J lost 6; bases outside the gene matches: 9. Germline lookup yields CDR1 SGHNT and CDR2 YYREEE (reference sequence). CDR3 DNA sequence: TGTGCCAGCAGCTTGCCGAGCGGGAGTCCGGGCAATGAGCAGTTCTTC. Translated, it gives CASSLPSGSPGNEQFF. The full variable domain, in which reference TRBV5-4 and TRBJ2-1 provide the parts outside the CDR3, is ETGVTQSPTHLIKTRGQQVTLRCSSQSGHNTVSWYQQALGQGPQFIFQYYREEENGRGNFPPRFSGLQFPNYSSELNVNALELDDSALYLCASSLPSGSPGNEQFFGPGTRLTVL.

The J gene is TRBJ1-5, the V gene TRBV4-2, with a tentative D call TRBD1 (6 bases). V shed 3 bases and J shed 0 bases, with 15 bases lying between them. Germline loops: CDR1 LGHNA, CDR2 YNFKEQ. The CDR3 spans 17 residues. As DNA, the CDR3 is TGTGCCAGCAGCCAGGACAGCGCGATGTATAGCAATCAGCCCCAGCATTTT. This encodes CASSQDSAMYSNQPQHF.

This clone showed up just once. V usage is TRBV5-8 and J usage is TRBJ1-5; D is perhaps TRBD1 (5 bases). V lost 3 bases and J lost 5, with 12 bases in between. The CDR3 contains 14 residues. CDR1 is SGHTS and CDR2 is YDEGEE in the germline V gene. CDR3 residues: CASSWGGDYQPQHF. CDR3 DNA: TGTGCCAGCAGCTGGGGGGGAGACTATCAGCCCCAGCATTTT.

V gene TRBV11-2 combines with J gene TRBJ2-1; D could derive from TRBD1 or TRBD2 (5 bases each). The germline V gene has CDR1 SGHAT and CDR2 FQNNGV. Trimming stripped 1 base from V and 10 bases from J, with 11 bases between. The CDR3 contains 13 residues. The CDR3 DNA reads TGTGCCAGCAGCTTAGTAGGGTGGGGGGAGCAGTTCTTC. It specifies CASSLVGWGEQFF.

The V gene is TRBV27, the J gene TRBJ1-1; no clear D gene. The CDR3 extends over 14 amino acids. CDR1 MNHEY and CDR2 SMNVEV come from the germline V gene (reference sequence). V lost 1 base and J 1 base, leaving 7 bases between the germline ends. The CDR3 sequence: CASSLFSSNTEAFF. DNA for the CDR3: TGTGCCAGCAGTTTATTCAGCTCGAACACTGAAGCTTTCTTT.

The chain has TRBV7-9 and TRBJ2-5; TRBD1 is a possible D gene (6 bases). Germline V gene lookup returns CDR1 SEHNR and CDR2 FQNEAQ (reference sequence). The ends were cut back, 2 bases at V and 5 bases at J, with 12 bases in the middle. This CDR3 region has 14 residues. CDR3 DNA sequence: TGTGCCAGCAGCTTAACCGGGACACGGGAGACCCAGTACTTC. It specifies CASSLTGTRETQYF.

The rearrangement links TRBV28 to TRBJ2-1, with TRBD2 identical over 9 bases. The germline gives CDR1 MDHEN, CDR2 SYDVKM. There are 17 residues in the CDR3. Trimming at V came to 2 bases and at J to 2 bases, leaving 7 bases not matched to a gene. The CDR3 region has the DNA TGTGCCAGCAGTTTAAATTGGGGGACTAGCCCCTACAATGAGCAGTTCTTC. Protein sequence: CASSLNWGTSPYNEQFF. Full variable domain (remainder filled in from reference TRBV28 and TRBJ2-1): DVKVTQSSRYLVKRTGEKVFLECVQDMDHENMFWYRQDPGLGLRLIYFSYDVKMKEKGDIPEGYSVSREKKERFSLILESASTNQTSMYLCASSLNWGTSPYNEQFFGPGTRLTVL.

This rearrangement joins TRBV15 to TRBJ2-2; D not resolved. Trimming took 0 bases from V and 5 from J, leaving 16 bases between them. The CDR3 is made up of 17 amino acids. Per the germline V gene, CDR1 is LNHNV and CDR2 is YYDKDF (reference sequence). CDR3 nucleotide sequence: TGTGCCACCAGCAGAGATTTGGGCAGGCTATTAACCGGGGAGCTGTTTTTT. It is translated as CATSRDLGRLLTGELFF.

J is TRBJ2-1 and V is TRBV28; the D is unclear. CDR3 length equals 11 residues. V was shortened by 2 bases and J by 10 bases, with 6 bases between the two germline ends. CDR1 is MDHEN, CDR2 SYDVKM, per germline. The CDR3 nucleotides read TGTGCCAGCAGTTTAGGAAACGAGCAGTTCTTC. It yields the protein CASSLGNEQFF.

This clone was recorded only once. V is TRBV6-6 and J is TRBJ2-2; no clear D gene. This CDR3 is 12 amino acids long. Trimming pared 6 bases from V and 8 bases from J, leaving 10 bases between. Germline lookup yields CDR1 MNHNY and CDR2 SVGAGI (reference sequence). The DNA of the CDR3 is TGTGCCAGCAGCCCACCGAGAGGGGAGCTGTTTTTT. Its protein is CASSPPRGELFF.

V usage is TRBV9 and J usage is TRBJ2-2; D is unresolved. Germline V gene sequence: CDR1 SGDLS, CDR2 YYNGEE. Between the trimmed V and J ends, which lost 3 bases and 5 bases, there was a span of 5 bases. CDR3 length: 12 amino acids. The CDR3 sequence: CASSGGTGELFF. The CDR3 coding sequence is TGTGCCAGCAGCGGGGGAACCGGGGAGCTGTTTTTT.

The chain joins TRBV10-3 to TRBJ1-4, with D tentatively TRBD1 (5 bases). Germline V gene lookup returns CDR1 ENHRY and CDR2 SYGVKD. This CDR3 contains 13 residues. V lost 6 bases to trimming and J lost 8 bases, with 13 bases between them. CDR3 bases: TGTGCCATCAGACAGGATGAGACAGAAAAACTGTTTTTT. Protein sequence: CAIRQDETEKLFF.

The chain employs TRBV7-6 and TRBJ2-2; 11 bases are a match to TRBD2. The V gene end was trimmed by 5 bases and the J gene end by 4 bases; junction bases not matched to a gene: 3. The germline V gene has CDR1 SGHVS and CDR2 FNYEAQ. This CDR3 spans 15 amino acids. The CDR3 DNA sequence: TGTGCCAGCAGCCTCGGACTAGCGGGCACCGGGGAGCTGTTTTTT. Its protein product is CASSLGLAGTGELFF.

This clone was counted a single time. The chain carries TRBV2 and TRBJ2-5; 7 nucleotides match TRBD2. The J call may be incorrect, as the DNA end agrees better with TRBJ2-7. The CDR3 runs to 14 residues. CDR1 is SNHLY, CDR2 FYNNEI, per germline. The CDR3 DNA follows: TGTGCCAGCAAATGGGCGGGAGAAGGTGACGAGCAGTACTTC. Translating gives CASKWAGEGDEQYF.

The V gene is TRBV10-2, the J gene TRBJ2-3; D is undetermined. V lost 6 bases to trimming and J lost 5 bases, with 18 bases between them. This CDR3 is 15 amino acids long. Germline V lookup: CDR1 WSHSY, CDR2 SAAADI. The CDR3 here is CASSLDPSLRDTQYF. In nucleotides, the CDR3 is TGCGCCAGCAGCCTCGATCCCAGTCTCAGAGATACGCAGTATTTT.

The V and J genes are TRBV6-1 and TRBJ1-2; possibly TRBD1 for D (6 bases). This CDR3 is 12 amino acids long. From germline, CDR1 is MNHNS and CDR2 SASEGT. V lost 9 bases and J 5 bases, leaving 13 bases between the germline ends. CDR3 in DNA: TGTGCCAGGGGGGCGGGGGCATATGGCTACACCTTC. This translates into CARGAGAYGYTF.

This rearrangement joins TRBV25-1 to TRBJ1-1; 10 bases are a match to TRBD1. Germline CDR1 reads MGHDK; CDR2 reads SYGVNS. The ends lost 6 bases at V and 5 bases at J; junction bases unmatched: 6. This CDR3 is 14 amino acids long. The CDR3 reads CASRTGGYLTEAFF. For the CDR3, the DNA is TGTGCCAGCAGGACAGGGGGCTACCTGACTGAAGCTTTCTTT. Complete variable domain (other parts from reference TRBV25-1 and TRBJ1-1): EADIYQTPRYLVIGTGKKITLECSQTMGHDKMYWYQQDPGMELHLIHYSYGVNSTEKGDLSSESTVSRIRTEHFPLTLESARPSHTSQYLCASRTGGYLTEAFFGQGTRLTVV.

Of note for this clone: Sequence at one end of the junction differs from germline and may be a read error. The chain's CDR3 is CASSLFGGPSTGEPFF. CDR3 bases: TGTGCCAGCAGTTTGTTCGGAGGGCCAAGCACCGGGGAGCCGTTTTTT. This sequence joins TRBV27 and TRBJ2-2, with a possible D match to TRBD2 (6 bases). CDR3 length equals 16 residues. From germline, CDR1 is MNHEY and CDR2 SMNVEV (reference sequence).